The 16 T cell receptor beta chains below come from one sample, sequenced in a study of blood T cell repertoires in COVID-19 (dated by TCRdb to the early 2020s). Library preparation was by the immunoSEQ multiplex PCR assay. The immuneACCESS repertoire file appears here via TCRdb, limited to in-frame rearrangements. These files lack a portion of the clones; in checked studies, under half of the deficit traces to unresolved V genes, and the cause of the others is not known. Here the sample has 100,000 to 120,000 clones; more than 70% occur a single time. The ten largest clones represent approximately 3.5% of the sample. Specimen: peripheral blood. These receptors were taken from a woman aged 50 to 60 with acute or convalescent COVID-19.

This chain joins TRBV5-1 and TRBJ2-5, with a possible D match to TRBD2 (7 bases). Trimming stripped 7 bases from V and 5 bases from J, with 12 bases between. The CDR3 is 12 amino acids. Germline lookup yields CDR1 SGHRS and CDR2 YFSETQ. CDR3 residues: CASSEGGETQYF. The CDR3 DNA reads TGCGCCAGCTCTGAGGGGGGGGAGACCCAGTACTTC.

The chain recombines TRBV4-1 with TRBJ2-7; TRBD1 matches at 8 bases. The germline V gene encodes CDR1 MGHRA and CDR2 YSYEKL. With 3 bases clipped from V and 2 bases from J, the junction kept 18 bases outside the gene matches. The CDR3 totals 19 residues. The CDR3 nucleotides are TGCGCCAGCAGCCACCCTTTTGCCTCTGGGGGACAGGAGACCTACGAGCAGTACTTC. This sequence encodes CASSHPFASGGQETYEQYF.

The V gene is TRBV12-3 or TRBV12-4, the J gene TRBJ1-5; TRBD1 matches 7 bases. CDR3 length equals 13 residues. Trimming at V came to 5 bases and at J to 5 bases, leaving 3 bases not matched to a gene. The CDR3: CASSTDRDQPQHF. CDR3 DNA sequence: TGTGCCAGCAGTACCGACAGGGATCAGCCCCAGCATTTT.

The chain carries TRBV30 and TRBJ1-3, with no clear D. The CDR3 runs to 14 residues. V lost 2 bases, J lost 0 bases, and 8 bases lay in between. Germline V gene lookup returns CDR1 GTSNPN and CDR2 SVGIG (reference sequence). The CDR3 DNA reads as TGTGCCTGGAGTTGGTCCAGCTCTGGAAACACCATATATTTT. Translated, it gives CAWSWSSSGNTIYF.

This clone has just one count. This sequence joins TRBV5-1 and TRBJ2-5, with 11 bases aligning to TRBD2. The V segment lost 3 bases and the J segment 1 base; nucleotides outside the gene matches: 5. The germline gives CDR1 SGHRS, CDR2 YFSETQ. This CDR3 is built from 16 residues. This CDR3 is CASSWPTSGVQETQYF. CDR3 coding DNA: TGCGCCAGCAGCTGGCCGACTAGCGGGGTCCAAGAGACCCAGTACTTC. The full variable domain, in which reference TRBV5-1 and TRBJ2-5 provide the parts outside the CDR3, is KAGVTQTPRYLIKTRGQQVTLSCSPISGHRSVSWYQQTPGQGLQFLFEYFSETQRNKGNFPGRFSGRQFSNSRSEMNVSTLELGDSALYLCASSWPTSGVQETQYFGPGTRLLVL.

This clone was seen a single time. CDR3 region: CASSLQTGYGYTF. CDR3 sequence (DNA): TGTGCCAGCTCACTCCAAACAGGCTATGGCTACACCTTC. The rearrangement joins TRBV18 to TRBJ1-2; D is perhaps TRBD1 (5 bases). The CDR3 contains 13 residues. Trimming shortened V by 4 bases and J by 4 bases, and 10 bases separated the two germline ends. Germline V gives CDR1 KGHSH, CDR2 LQKENI.

This chain joins TRBV10-1 and TRBJ2-7; 9 nucleotides agree with TRBD1. The CDR3 contains 15 residues. The germline gives CDR1 WNHNN, CDR2 SYGVQD (reference sequence). The V segment lost 2 bases and the J segment 1 base; nucleotides outside the gene matches: 3. The CDR3 DNA sequence: TGCGCCAGCAGTGAGCCTGGGACAGGGTCCTACGAGCAGTACTTC. Encoded protein: CASSEPGTGSYEQYF.

The V call is TRBV19, the J call TRBJ2-6; D perhaps matches TRBD1 (5 bases). The CDR3 is 15 amino acids. CDR1 is LNHDA and CDR2 is SQIVND in the germline V gene (reference sequence). V lost 7 bases and J lost 2, with 12 bases in between. CDR3 protein: CASNPGFAGANVLTF. The CDR3 coding sequence is TGTGCCAGTAACCCAGGGTTTGCTGGGGCCAACGTCCTGACTTTC.

The V and J genes are TRBV28 and TRBJ2-3, with 10 nucleotides matching TRBD2. CDR3 length equals 14 residues. CDR1 MDHEN and CDR2 SYDVKM come from the germline V gene. J was trimmed by 3 bases and V by 6 bases; bases with no gene match: 3. The CDR3 here is CASRLAGMTDTQYF. CDR3 in DNA: TGTGCCAGCAGACTAGCGGGGATGACAGATACGCAGTATTTT. Combining the CDR3 with reference TRBV28 and TRBJ2-3 gives the whole variable domain DVKVTQSSRYLVKRTGEKVFLECVQDMDHENMFWYRQDPGLGLRLIYFSYDVKMKEKGDIPEGYSVSREKKERFSLILESASTNQTSMYLCASRLAGMTDTQYFGPGTRLTVL.

The chain joins TRBV19 to TRBJ1-5; 10 bases match TRBD1. Trimming cost V 8 bases and J 4 bases; bases outside gene matches: 8. CDR3 length equals 15 residues. The germline CDR1 and CDR2 sequences are LNHDA and SQIVND (reference sequence). As DNA, the CDR3 is TGTGCCAGTCGAGACAGGGGGCGAGGTAATCAGCCCCAGCATTTT. Its translation: CASRDRGRGNQPQHF.

The chain combines TRBV5-1 with TRBJ2-3; TRBD1 matches 12 bases. The CDR3 contains 15 residues. The germline V gene has CDR1 SGHRS and CDR2 YFSETQ. J was trimmed by 6 bases and V by 1 base; bases with no gene match: 3. For the CDR3, the DNA is TGCGCCAGCAGCTTGTTGGGGACAGGGGGCGATACGCAGTATTTT. This encodes CASSLLGTGGDTQYF.

The chain uses TRBV6-6 and TRBJ1-3; D perhaps matches TRBD1 (6 bases). This CDR3 contains 13 residues. The V gene's germline CDR1 is MNHNY and CDR2 SVGAGI (reference sequence). Trimming left V 6 bases short and J 4 bases short, with 10 bases between. The chain's CDR3 is CASSIGQGNTIYF. The CDR3 coding sequence is TGTGCCAGCAGCATTGGACAGGGAAACACCATATATTTT.

The chain recombines TRBV2 with TRBJ2-1; 15 bases fit TRBD2. CDR1 is SNHLY and CDR2 is FYNNEI in the germline V gene. The CDR3 consists of 16 residues. With 8 bases clipped from V and 6 bases from J, the junction kept 8 bases outside the gene matches. The CDR3 region has the DNA TGTGCCAGCGCGACCGGGACTAGCGGGAGGACCAATGAGCAGTTCTTC. As protein: CASATGTSGRTNEQFF.

The genes are TRBV7-9 and TRBJ2-3; 10 bases align to TRBD2. CDR1 is SEHNR and CDR2 is FQNEAQ in the germline V gene (reference sequence). The CDR3 has 15 residues. V was clipped by 5 bases and J by 1 base; unmatched bases: 3. CDR3 DNA sequence: TGTGCCAGCAGCCCTGGGACTAGCGGCACAGATACGCAGTATTTT. It specifies CASSPGTSGTDTQYF.

The gene calls are TRBV12-3 or TRBV12-4 and TRBJ2-1; D possibly corresponds to TRBD2 (6 bases). The germline V and J ends were trimmed by 8 bases and 8 bases, with 16 bases remaining between them. There are 13 residues in the CDR3. The CDR3 bases are TGTGCCAGCCGACTAGGAGTGAGGCATGAGCAGTTCTTC. It specifies CASRLGVRHEQFF.

J is TRBJ2-5 and V is TRBV5-5; TRBD1 matches 11 bases. CDR1 SGHKS and CDR2 YYEKEE come from the germline V gene (reference sequence). The V and J ends lost 7 bases and 5 bases, in that order; junction bases with no gene match: 7. The CDR3 has 14 amino acids. The DNA of the CDR3 is TGTGCCAGCGGCCCCGGGACAGGGGGGGAGACCCAGTACTTC. Its translation: CASGPGTGGETQYF.